Presented here are 23 T cell receptor beta chains from one specimen sequenced in a study of T cells of healthy individuals. MiXCR was run by TCRdb on the 5' RACE reads, yielding one entry per CDR3 protein. Seen here are approximately 100,000 distinct CDR3 sequences, 17% observed once, and the top ten hold 6.2%. The source is a human donor in good health.

The V gene is TRBV29-1, the J gene TRBJ1-1; D remains unclear. Trimming took off 4 bases at V and 0 bases at J, with 9 bases between the two ends. The CDR3 has 13 residues. CDR1 is SQVTM, CDR2 ANQGSEA, per germline. CDR3 bases: TGCAGCGTTGGGCAGATCATGAACACTGAAGCTTTCTTT. This gives the protein CSVGQIMNTEAFF.

The chain uses TRBV6-2 or TRBV6-3 and TRBJ2-4; 10 bases are shared with TRBD2. The junction had 5 bases not matched to a gene; V was cut back by 5 bases and J by 10 bases. CDR1 is MNHEY, CDR2 SVGEGT, per germline. The CDR3 contains 13 residues. CDR3 nucleotide sequence: TGTGCCAGCAGTCAACCGGGACTAGCGATTCAGTACTTC. Translated: CASSQPGLAIQYF.

This clonotype was seen more than once but under ten times. The rearrangement joins TRBV6-1 to TRBJ2-5; D gene ambiguous. Germline V gene lookup returns CDR1 MNHNS and CDR2 SASEGT. With 3 bases removed from V and 5 bases from J, the gap between germline ends came to 4 bases. The CDR3 extends over 11 amino acids. The DNA of the CDR3 is TGTGCCAGCAGTGATCGGGAGACCCAGTACTTC. Residues: CASSDRETQYF.

This clonotype turned up a few times. V usage is TRBV20-1 and J usage is TRBJ2-3; no clear D gene. Trimming pared 1 base from V and 2 bases from J, leaving 10 bases between. Germline V lookup: CDR1 DFQATT, CDR2 SNEGSKA (reference sequence). There are 14 residues in the CDR3. The CDR3 sequence: CSARVFQITDTQYF. The CDR3 DNA reads TGCAGTGCTAGAGTCTTCCAGATCACAGATACGCAGTATTTT.

This clonotype was counted between two and nine times. The chain uses TRBV2 and TRBJ1-1, with 11 bases lining up with TRBD1. The length of the CDR3 is 15 residues. Germline CDR1 is SNHLY and CDR2 is FYNNEI. V shed 8 bases, J shed 4 bases, and the junction held 9 bases outside the gene matches. CDR3 sequence reads: CASCKLGQGATEAFF. As DNA, the CDR3 is TGTGCCAGCTGTAAACTAGGACAGGGGGCCACTGAAGCTTTCTTT.

This clonotype appeared a few times. This chain links TRBV5-1 with TRBJ2-3; 7 bases match TRBD1. CDR1 and CDR2 from the germline V gene are SGHRS and YFSETQ. The V and J ends lost 2 bases and 4 bases, in that order; junction bases with no gene match: 1. This CDR3 is built from 13 residues. The CDR3 bases are TGCGCCAGCAGCTTACAGGGGTCAGATACGCAGTATTTT. The encoded protein is CASSLQGSDTQYF.

V and J are TRBV15 and TRBJ2-2; D gene ambiguous. Trimming left V 0 bases short and J 1 base short, with 3 bases between. Germline CDR1 reads LNHNV; CDR2 reads YYDKDF (reference sequence). This CDR3 contains 14 residues. Here the CDR3 DNA reads TGTGCCACCAGCAGAGATCGGAACACCGGGGAGCTGTTTTTT. It translates to CATSRDRNTGELFF.

This clonotype was detected only a few times. The genes are TRBV7-9 and TRBJ1-4; D remains ambiguous. V lost 6 bases and J lost 8, with 7 bases in between. Per germline, CDR1 SEHNR and CDR2 FQNEAQ (reference sequence). This CDR3 is built from 11 residues. The CDR3 is CASSSREKLFF. CDR3 in DNA: TGTGCCAGCAGTTCGAGGGAAAAACTGTTTTTT.

The V gene is TRBV19, the J gene TRBJ1-4; D gene ambiguous. Germline CDR1 reads LNHDA; CDR2 reads SQIVND (reference sequence). The CDR3 spans 15 residues. Between the trimmed V and J ends, which lost 4 bases and 0 bases, there was a span of 9 bases. CDR3 sequence: CASSTIGATNEKLFF. The CDR3 region has the DNA TGTGCCAGTAGTACGATCGGGGCAACTAATGAAAAACTGTTTTTT.

In this sample, this clonotype turned up a few times. The V call is TRBV5-1, the J call TRBJ2-1; 7 nucleotides align to TRBD2. CDR1 is SGHRS, CDR2 YFSETQ, per germline. The CDR3 spans 17 residues. With V trimmed by 2 bases and J by 2 bases, 10 bases remained unmatched. CDR3 sequence reads: CASSLTFLAGPYNEQFF. DNA for the CDR3: TGCGCCAGCAGCTTAACGTTCTTAGCGGGCCCCTACAATGAGCAGTTCTTC.

V is TRBV6-9 and J is TRBJ2-3, with 12 bases lining up with TRBD2. The CDR3 loop spans 20 amino acids. The V gene end was trimmed by 5 bases and the J gene end by 4 bases; junction bases not matched to a gene: 19. Germline lookup yields CDR1 MNHGY and CDR2 SVAAGI. For the CDR3, the DNA is TGTGCCAGCAGTCCCTGGGCGCTAGCGGGGGGGAGATGTGAGGCAGATACGCAGTATTTT. The encoded protein is CASSPWALAGGRCEADTQYF.

The V gene is TRBV2, the J gene TRBJ2-7; D is unresolved. This CDR3 is built from 11 residues. CDR1 and CDR2 (germline): SNHLY, FYNNEI. Trimming took 10 bases from V and 3 from J, leaving 10 bases between them. CDR3 DNA sequence: TGTGCCAACATCCGAGACTACGAGCAGTACTTC. Its translation: CANIRDYEQYF.

By proportion, this clonotype is medium-sized. The chain combines TRBV9 with TRBJ1-1; unclear D gene. Per the germline V gene, CDR1 is SGDLS and CDR2 is YYNGEE. The V end was cut by 0 bases, the J end by 3 bases, with 6 bases between. This CDR3 has 13 residues. The CDR3 protein is CASSVAVYTEAFF. In nucleotides, the CDR3 is TGTGCCAGCAGCGTAGCAGTTTACACTGAAGCTTTCTTT.

This clonotype was detected a few times. This CDR3 reads CASRPQGKRYTEAFF. In nucleotides, the CDR3 is TGTGCCAGCAGGCCTCAGGGGAAGAGGTACACTGAAGCTTTCTTT. This sequence joins TRBV27 and TRBJ1-1; a possible D gene is TRBD1 (6 bases). The CDR3 has 15 residues. Trimming left V 6 bases short and J 3 bases short, with 17 bases between. Germline CDR1 reads MNHEY; CDR2 reads SMNVEV (reference sequence).

Only a few counts were recorded for this clonotype. This chain joins TRBV11-2 and TRBJ2-1; tentative D call: TRBD2 (8 bases). Germline-derived CDR1 and CDR2 are SGHAT and FQNNGV. There are 15 residues in the CDR3. V dropped 10 bases and J dropped 2 bases, with 18 bases sitting between them. CDR3 sequence: CATQGGAGAYNEQFF. As DNA, the CDR3 is TGTGCCACCCAGGGGGGAGCGGGAGCCTACAATGAGCAGTTCTTC. Using reference TRBV11-2 and TRBJ2-1 for the parts outside the CDR3, the full variable domain is EAGVAQSPRYKIIEKRQSVAFWCNPISGHATLYWYQQILGQGPKLLIQFQNNGVVDDSQLPKDRFSAERLKGVDSTLKIQPAKLEDSAVYLCATQGGAGAYNEQFFGPGTRLTVL.

This clonotype was counted a few times. This sequence joins TRBV7-7 and TRBJ2-5, with D possibly being TRBD1 (6 bases). This CDR3 comprises 14 residues. Germline CDR1 and CDR2: SSHAT and FNYEAQ (reference sequence). The ends were cut back, 1 base at V and 3 bases at J, with 9 bases in the middle. The CDR3 reads CASSLGTAKETQYF. The CDR3 coding sequence is TGTGCCAGCAGCTTAGGGACAGCAAAAGAGACCCAGTACTTC.

The gene calls are TRBV2 and TRBJ2-3; D gene unclear. The CDR3 sequence is 15 residues long. V lost 2 bases to trimming and J lost 2 bases, with 11 bases between them. Looked up from germline, CDR1 is SNHLY and CDR2 is FYNNEI. The CDR3 nucleotides read TGTGCCAGCAGTGAACCCCGCTCTCTCACAGATACGCAGTATTTT. As protein: CASSEPRSLTDTQYF.

The chain is built from TRBV11-1 and TRBJ1-3; D not resolved. The V end was cut by 7 bases, the J end by 4 bases, with 11 bases between. Germline V gene data show CDR1 as SGHAT and CDR2 as FQDESV (reference sequence). CDR3 length: 13 amino acids. The CDR3 reads CASTDPAGNTIYF. CDR3 DNA: TGTGCCAGCACGGACCCTGCGGGAAACACCATATATTTT.

This clonotype was found many times. This rearrangement joins TRBV4-3 to TRBJ1-1; D is unresolved. CDR3 length: 12 residues. Germline V gives CDR1 LGHNA, CDR2 YSLEER. Trimming left V 3 bases short and J 3 bases short, with 5 bases between. This CDR3 is CASSHGDTEAFF. The DNA of the CDR3 is TGCGCCAGCAGCCACGGTGACACTGAAGCTTTCTTT.

V usage is TRBV20-1 and J usage is TRBJ2-3, with 12 bases matching TRBD2. The CDR3 runs to 14 residues. With V trimmed by 6 bases and J by 4 bases, 5 bases remained unmatched. Germline CDR1 and CDR2: DFQATT and SNEGSKA (reference sequence). The CDR3 coding sequence is TGCAGTGCCGGGCTAGCGGGAGGGCCAGATACGCAGTATTTT. Translation gives CSAGLAGGPDTQYF.

The rearrangement joins TRBV7-9 to TRBJ1-1; D is undetermined. The CDR3 extends over 14 amino acids. Trimming removed 1 base from V and 4 bases from J, with 10 bases in between. From germline, CDR1 is SEHNR and CDR2 FQNEAQ (reference sequence). As DNA, the CDR3 is TGTGCCAGCAGCTTAGGGACTGCTGCCACTGAAGCTTTCTTT. As protein: CASSLGTAATEAFF.

V and J are TRBV14 and TRBJ1-6; D gene unclear. CDR3 length equals 13 residues. The V gene's germline CDR1 is SGHDN and CDR2 FVKESK. With 5 bases removed from V and 9 bases from J, the gap between germline ends came to 11 bases. The CDR3 is CASSSQRSSPLHF. The CDR3, as DNA: TGTGCCAGCAGCTCTCAAAGGAGTTCACCCCTCCACTTT.

There are a few counts of this clonotype. V gene TRBV6-5 combines with J gene TRBJ1-2, with D uncertain. The CDR3 spans 13 residues. Germline V gene data show CDR1 as MNHEY and CDR2 as SVGAGI. V lost 5 bases, J lost 7 bases, and 14 bases lay in between. For the CDR3, the DNA is TGTGCCAGCAGTACTTCTCAGAAATTTGGCTACACCTTC. This sequence encodes CASSTSQKFGYTF.